The rows below give T cell receptor beta chains drawn from one sample of a study of blood T cell repertoires in COVID-19. The method was immunoSEQ multiplex PCR; TCRdb's version includes in-frame clones alone and lacks a portion of them. The sample holds 50,000 to 65,000 clones, 83% seen once. The sequencing sample was made of peripheral blood. The receptors were sampled from a human donor in a cohort sampled during active COVID-19. Each CDR3 is given with its conserved first and last residue. Fields, in order: CDR3 DNA, CDR3 protein, clone size, D gene, J gene, V gene. D genes are given only for firm matches. Only part of the rows carry a size: once, few, many, or a class if the clone is expanded.

cdr3_nt: TGTGCCAGCAGCTCCGAGACAGGGAGCACAGATACGCAGTATTTT; cdr3_aa: CASSSETGSTDTQYF; clone_size: -; d_call: TRBD1; j_call: TRBJ2-3; v_call: TRBV7-9
cdr3_nt: TGCAGCGTCGTAGGGGGGGGCGAGACCCAGTACTTC; cdr3_aa: CSVVGGGETQYF; clone_size: once; d_call: -; j_call: TRBJ2-5; v_call: TRBV29-1
cdr3_nt: TGTGCCAGTATCGGAGGGGTAGACACCATATATTTT; cdr3_aa: CASIGGVDTIYF; clone_size: -; d_call: -; j_call: TRBJ1-3; v_call: TRBV19
cdr3_nt: TGTGCCACCGTAGACAGGAAGGGCACTGAAGCTTTCTTT; cdr3_aa: CATVDRKGTEAFF; clone_size: -; d_call: -; j_call: TRBJ1-1; v_call: TRBV25-1
cdr3_nt: TGTGCCAGCACCCAGGGAGATACGCAGTATTTT; cdr3_aa: CASTQGDTQYF; clone_size: once; d_call: -; j_call: TRBJ2-3; v_call: TRBV7-9
cdr3_nt: TGCAGCGTTCTGACAGGATATAGCAATCAGCCCCAGCATTTT; cdr3_aa: CSVLTGYSNQPQHF; clone_size: once; d_call: -; j_call: TRBJ1-5; v_call: TRBV29-1
cdr3_nt: TGCGCCAGCAGCTTGTCTTTTGGACAGGGAAGAGGTGAGCAGTTCTTC; cdr3_aa: CASSLSFGQGRGEQFF; clone_size: -; d_call: TRBD1; j_call: TRBJ2-1; v_call: TRBV5-1
cdr3_nt: TGTGCCAGCAGCCCGGGACAGGGGGAATATGGCTACACCTTC; cdr3_aa: CASSPGQGEYGYTF; clone_size: once; d_call: TRBD1; j_call: TRBJ1-2; v_call: TRBV9
cdr3_nt: TGTGCCAGCAGCTTGGGAAGAGGGATTAGCTACGAGCAGTACTTC; cdr3_aa: CASSLGRGISYEQYF; clone_size: -; d_call: -; j_call: TRBJ2-7; v_call: TRBV5-4
cdr3_nt: TGTGCCAGCAGCCAAGCGACTAATGAAAAACTGTTTTTT; cdr3_aa: CASSQATNEKLFF; clone_size: -; d_call: -; j_call: TRBJ1-4; v_call: TRBV3-1/TRBV3-2
cdr3_nt: TGCGCCAGCTCCAAAACAGGGATCATGAACACCGGGGAGCTGTTTTTT; cdr3_aa: CASSKTGIMNTGELFF; clone_size: -; d_call: -; j_call: TRBJ2-2; v_call: TRBV5-1
cdr3_nt: TGCGCCAGCAGCCAGACTATAGCGGGGGAGGAGACCCAGTACTTC; cdr3_aa: CASSQTIAGEETQYF; clone_size: -; d_call: TRBD2; j_call: TRBJ2-5; v_call: TRBV5-1
cdr3_nt: TGTGCCAGCAGCCAAGAATTCGGGACACCGAACAATGAGCAGTTCTTC; cdr3_aa: CASSQEFGTPNNEQFF; clone_size: -; d_call: -; j_call: TRBJ2-1; v_call: TRBV3-1/TRBV3-2
cdr3_nt: TGTGCCAGCAGTTTATCCGGGGGGGAATCCGGGGAGCTGTTTTTT; cdr3_aa: CASSLSGGESGELFF; clone_size: once; d_call: TRBD2; j_call: TRBJ2-2; v_call: TRBV28
cdr3_nt: TGTGCCAGCAGACAGGGGGCGCGGGAGACCCAGTACTTC; cdr3_aa: CASRQGARETQYF; clone_size: -; d_call: TRBD1; j_call: TRBJ2-5; v_call: TRBV25-1
cdr3_nt: TGTGCCAGCACGGCGCGGGAGGGCGCCTACAATGAGCAGTTCTTC; cdr3_aa: CASTAREGAYNEQFF; clone_size: -; d_call: TRBD2; j_call: TRBJ2-1; v_call: TRBV27
cdr3_nt: TGTGCCAGCAGCTTCTCCCCCTATCCGGGACACACCATCCACGAGCAGTACTTC; cdr3_aa: CASSFSPYPGHTIHEQYF; clone_size: -; d_call: -; j_call: TRBJ2-7; v_call: TRBV5-6
cdr3_nt: TGTGCCAGCAGTTTGGACAGGGGTGGCGAGCAGTACTTC; cdr3_aa: CASSLDRGGEQYF; clone_size: -; d_call: TRBD1; j_call: TRBJ2-7; v_call: TRBV12-3/TRBV12-4
cdr3_nt: TGCGCCAGCAGCTTTGAACAGTTCACAGATACGCAGTATTTT; cdr3_aa: CASSFEQFTDTQYF; clone_size: -; d_call: -; j_call: TRBJ2-3; v_call: TRBV5-1
cdr3_nt: TGTGCCAGCAGCTTAACACTAGCGGGAGATGAGCAGTTCTTC; cdr3_aa: CASSLTLAGDEQFF; clone_size: -; d_call: TRBD2; j_call: TRBJ2-1; v_call: TRBV7-3
cdr3_nt: TGCAGCGTTGAAGAGGGAGGGACGAGCGAGCAGTACTTC; cdr3_aa: CSVEEGGTSEQYF; clone_size: few; d_call: TRBD2; j_call: TRBJ2-7; v_call: TRBV29-1
cdr3_nt: TGTGCCACCAGTGATTTGCTTACAGGGGATACGCAGTATTTT; cdr3_aa: CATSDLLTGDTQYF; clone_size: -; d_call: -; j_call: TRBJ2-3; v_call: TRBV24-1
cdr3_nt: TGCAGTGCTCAACAGGATGAAGCTTTCTTT; cdr3_aa: CSAQQDEAFF; clone_size: few; d_call: -; j_call: TRBJ1-1; v_call: TRBV20-1
cdr3_nt: TGCGCCAGCAGGCTAGGGGGGGCACGGGATAGAACAGATACGCAGTATTTT; cdr3_aa: CASRLGGARDRTDTQYF; clone_size: -; d_call: -; j_call: TRBJ2-3; v_call: TRBV4-1
cdr3_nt: TGTGCCAGCAGCTTGAGCAATGAGCAGTTCTTC; cdr3_aa: CASSLSNEQFF; clone_size: -; d_call: -; j_call: TRBJ2-1; v_call: TRBV11-3
cdr3_nt: TGTGCCAGCAGCTCGTACAATCAGCCCCAGCATTTT; cdr3_aa: CASSSYNQPQHF; clone_size: many; d_call: -; j_call: TRBJ1-5; v_call: TRBV7-2
cdr3_nt: TGTGCCAGCAGCACCCTAGCGGGAGGACTCACGAGCTCCTACGAGCAGTACTTC; cdr3_aa: CASSTLAGGLTSSYEQYF; clone_size: -; d_call: TRBD2; j_call: TRBJ2-7; v_call: TRBV9
cdr3_nt: TGCGCCAGCAGCTTGGTTCAGGAAAACAATGAGCAGTTCTTC; cdr3_aa: CASSLVQENNEQFF; clone_size: -; d_call: -; j_call: TRBJ2-1; v_call: TRBV5-1
cdr3_nt: TGTGCCAGCTCACCCTGGAATAGCGGGAGGGCCTCAGGAAATGAGCAGTTCTTC; cdr3_aa: CASSPWNSGRASGNEQFF; clone_size: -; d_call: TRBD2; j_call: TRBJ2-1; v_call: TRBV18
cdr3_nt: TGCGCCAGCAGCTTCCGACAGGGAGGATACGAGCAGTACTTC; cdr3_aa: CASSFRQGGYEQYF; clone_size: once; d_call: -; j_call: TRBJ2-7; v_call: TRBV5-1
cdr3_nt: TGTGCCAGCAATGTCCATAGGGACAGGGGGCAAAATGAGCAGTTCTTC; cdr3_aa: CASNVHRDRGQNEQFF; clone_size: -; d_call: TRBD1; j_call: TRBJ2-1; v_call: TRBV28
cdr3_nt: TGTGCCAGCAGCTTGGGTAGTAGGGGACATCAGGAAACTGAAGCTTTCTTT; cdr3_aa: CASSLGSRGHQETEAFF; clone_size: -; d_call: -; j_call: TRBJ1-1; v_call: TRBV5-4
cdr3_nt: TGTGCCAGCTCACCTCCTTCCGCGGGAGACCACAATGAGCAGTTCTTC; cdr3_aa: CASSPPSAGDHNEQFF; clone_size: -; d_call: TRBD2; j_call: TRBJ2-1; v_call: TRBV18
cdr3_nt: TGCGCCAGCAGCTTGTATCTAGACAGCTCCTACAATGAGCAGTTCTTC; cdr3_aa: CASSLYLDSSYNEQFF; clone_size: -; d_call: -; j_call: TRBJ2-1; v_call: TRBV5-1
cdr3_nt: TGTGCCAGCAGCCAGACTAGGACAGGGAGAGGAGCAGAGACCCAGTACTTC; cdr3_aa: CASSQTRTGRGAETQYF; clone_size: -; d_call: TRBD1; j_call: TRBJ2-5; v_call: TRBV3-1/TRBV3-2
cdr3_nt: TGTGCCCGCGACAGGGGCTACGAGCAGTACTTC; cdr3_aa: CARDRGYEQYF; clone_size: -; d_call: TRBD1; j_call: TRBJ2-7; v_call: TRBV25-1
cdr3_nt: TGCACCAGCACCCCGAAGGTCGCTAGCGGGAGGCCGGACACCGGGGAGCTGTTTTTT; cdr3_aa: CTSTPKVASGRPDTGELFF; clone_size: -; d_call: -; j_call: TRBJ2-2; v_call: TRBV1
cdr3_nt: TGTGCCAGCAGCCAACAAGACTGGGTGTTTTTT; cdr3_aa: CASSQQDWVFF; clone_size: once; d_call: -; j_call: TRBJ1-4; v_call: TRBV3-1/TRBV3-2
cdr3_nt: TGTGCCAGCACCCGGGGGGGCGCTAGCAATCAGCCCCAGCATTTT; cdr3_aa: CASTRGGASNQPQHF; clone_size: -; d_call: -; j_call: TRBJ1-5; v_call: TRBV28
cdr3_nt: TGTGCCACCAGCGTCGCAGGGACAGTGTACCAAGAGACCCAGTACTTC; cdr3_aa: CATSVAGTVYQETQYF; clone_size: -; d_call: TRBD1; j_call: TRBJ2-5; v_call: TRBV15
cdr3_nt: TGTGCCAGCAGCCAAGAAGATGGGCGACAGGGTTGGAATTCACCCCTCCACTTT; cdr3_aa: CASSQEDGRQGWNSPLHF; clone_size: -; d_call: TRBD1; j_call: TRBJ1-6; v_call: TRBV3-1/TRBV3-2
cdr3_nt: TGTGCCAGCAGTTCGCAGGGGAGCTATGGCTACACCTTC; cdr3_aa: CASSSQGSYGYTF; clone_size: -; d_call: -; j_call: TRBJ1-2; v_call: TRBV27
cdr3_nt: TGTGCCAGCAGTGAGGGCAGGGACTATGGCTACACCTTC; cdr3_aa: CASSEGRDYGYTF; clone_size: -; d_call: -; j_call: TRBJ1-2; v_call: TRBV6-4
cdr3_nt: TGCAGCGTTGAACCCGGACAGAGAGAAGCTTTCTTT; cdr3_aa: CSVEPGQREAFF; clone_size: few; d_call: -; j_call: TRBJ1-1; v_call: TRBV29-1
cdr3_nt: TGTGCCAGCACCTTCATGCAGGGATTCGAGCAGTACTTC; cdr3_aa: CASTFMQGFEQYF; clone_size: -; d_call: -; j_call: TRBJ2-7; v_call: TRBV12-3/TRBV12-4
cdr3_nt: TGCGCCAGCAGCTTGGCGGAGTCTAACTATGGCTACACCTTC; cdr3_aa: CASSLAESNYGYTF; clone_size: -; d_call: -; j_call: TRBJ1-2; v_call: TRBV5-1
cdr3_nt: TGTGCCAGCAGCCGTCGCGTAGGGAGGGCAGATACGCAGTATTTT; cdr3_aa: CASSRRVGRADTQYF; clone_size: -; d_call: TRBD2; j_call: TRBJ2-3; v_call: TRBV13
cdr3_nt: TGTGCCAGCAGTTTGCGAGAGACCCAGTACTTC; cdr3_aa: CASSLRETQYF; clone_size: -; d_call: -; j_call: TRBJ2-5; v_call: TRBV12-3/TRBV12-4
cdr3_nt: TGTGCCAGCAGAGACAGCTCTGGAAACACCATATATTTT; cdr3_aa: CASRDSSGNTIYF; clone_size: -; d_call: -; j_call: TRBJ1-3; v_call: TRBV27
cdr3_nt: TGCGCCAGCAGCTTGGCCTGGGGGGACTCTGGAAACACCATATATTTT; cdr3_aa: CASSLAWGDSGNTIYF; clone_size: -; d_call: -; j_call: TRBJ1-3; v_call: TRBV5-1
cdr3_nt: TGTGCCAGCAGACAAGACACCAACACCGGGGAGCTGTTTTTT; cdr3_aa: CASRQDTNTGELFF; clone_size: once; d_call: -; j_call: TRBJ2-2; v_call: TRBV6-5
cdr3_nt: TGTGCCACCAGTGATTCACGGGGGGCCCAAGAGACCCAGTACTTC; cdr3_aa: CATSDSRGAQETQYF; clone_size: -; d_call: -; j_call: TRBJ2-5; v_call: TRBV24-1
cdr3_nt: TGTGCCAGCAGCCAAGAGAGCCGAACAGGGGCCCACACCTTC; cdr3_aa: CASSQESRTGAHTF; clone_size: few; d_call: TRBD1; j_call: TRBJ1-2; v_call: TRBV3-1/TRBV3-2
cdr3_nt: TGTGCCAGCAGCAAAGGGGCCCCAAGCAATCAGCCCCAGCATTTT; cdr3_aa: CASSKGAPSNQPQHF; clone_size: -; d_call: -; j_call: TRBJ1-5; v_call: TRBV21-1